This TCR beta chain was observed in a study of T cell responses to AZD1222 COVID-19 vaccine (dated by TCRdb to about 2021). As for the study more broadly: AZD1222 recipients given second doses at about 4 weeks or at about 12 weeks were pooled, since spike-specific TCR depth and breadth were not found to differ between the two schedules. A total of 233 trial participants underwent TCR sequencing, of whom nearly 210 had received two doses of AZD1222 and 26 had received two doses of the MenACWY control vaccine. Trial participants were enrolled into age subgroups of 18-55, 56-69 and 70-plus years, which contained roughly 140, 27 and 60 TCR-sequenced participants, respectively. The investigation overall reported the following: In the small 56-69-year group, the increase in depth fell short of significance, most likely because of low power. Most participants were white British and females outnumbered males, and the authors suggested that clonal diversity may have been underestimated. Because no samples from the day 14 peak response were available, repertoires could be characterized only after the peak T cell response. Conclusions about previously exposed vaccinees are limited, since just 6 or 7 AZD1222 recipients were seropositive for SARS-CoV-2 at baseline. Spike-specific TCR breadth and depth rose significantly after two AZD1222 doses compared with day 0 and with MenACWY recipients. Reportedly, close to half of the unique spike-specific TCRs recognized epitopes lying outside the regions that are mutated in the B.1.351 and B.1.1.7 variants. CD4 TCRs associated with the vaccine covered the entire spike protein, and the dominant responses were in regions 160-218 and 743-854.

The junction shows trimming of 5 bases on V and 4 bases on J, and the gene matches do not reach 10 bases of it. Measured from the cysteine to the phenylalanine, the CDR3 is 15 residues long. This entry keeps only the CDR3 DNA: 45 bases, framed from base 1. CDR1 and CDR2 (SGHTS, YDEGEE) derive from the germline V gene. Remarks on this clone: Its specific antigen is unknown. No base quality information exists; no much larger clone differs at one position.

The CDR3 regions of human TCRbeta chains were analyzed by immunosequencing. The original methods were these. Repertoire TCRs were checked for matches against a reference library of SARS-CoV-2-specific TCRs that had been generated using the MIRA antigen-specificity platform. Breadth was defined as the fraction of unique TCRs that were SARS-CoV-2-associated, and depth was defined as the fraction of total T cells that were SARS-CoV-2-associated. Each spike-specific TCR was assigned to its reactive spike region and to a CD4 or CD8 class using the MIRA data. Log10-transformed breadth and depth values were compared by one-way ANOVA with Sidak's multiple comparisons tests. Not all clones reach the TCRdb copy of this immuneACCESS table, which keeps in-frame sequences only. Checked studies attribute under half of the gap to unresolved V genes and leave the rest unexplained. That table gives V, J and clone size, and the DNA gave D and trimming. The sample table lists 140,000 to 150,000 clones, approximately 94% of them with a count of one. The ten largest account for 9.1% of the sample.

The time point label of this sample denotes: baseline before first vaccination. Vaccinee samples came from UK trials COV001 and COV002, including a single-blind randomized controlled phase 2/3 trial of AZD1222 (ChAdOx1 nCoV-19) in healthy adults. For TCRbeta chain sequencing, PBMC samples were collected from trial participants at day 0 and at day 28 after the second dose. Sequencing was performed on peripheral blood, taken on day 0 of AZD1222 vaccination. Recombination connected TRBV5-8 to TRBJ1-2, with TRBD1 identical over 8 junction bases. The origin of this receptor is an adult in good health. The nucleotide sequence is TGTGCCAGCAGTCGTCGACAGGGGACAGGCTATGGCTACACCTTC. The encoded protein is CASSRRQGTGYGYTF.